This TCR beta chain emerged from a study of T-cell memory formation after mild COVID-19. Study-wide results and caveats: Clonal second-wave expansions that peaked on day 37 had unconfirmed SARS-CoV-2 specificity.

Trimming took 6 bases from V and 1 from J, leaving 18 bases between them. Germline CDR1 is SGHRS and CDR2 is YFSETQ. The length of the CDR3 is 16 residues. Remarks on this clonotype: Its antigen remains unknown.

A single record per CDR3 protein comes from TCRdb applying MiXCR to the 5' RACE reads. Of 150,000 to 200,000 distinct CDR3 sequences listed, 11% were seen once; the top ten hold 3.8%. The J gene is TRBJ2-3, the V gene TRBV5-1; tentative D call: TRBD2 (5 bases). This sequence originates from a man aged 18 to 29 who had mild COVID-19 (a few samples of this study predate the infection). Cell type and time point are not known. The specimen was PBMCs or a T cell subset sorted from them (not recorded which). In nucleotides, the CDR3 is TGCGCCAGCACTAGCTCAAACGGAAAACGCACAGATACGCAGTATTTT. This translates into CASTSSNGKRTDTQYF.